Sequencing of this T cell receptor beta chain was carried out in a study of cytomegalovirus exposure and HLA in healthy donors. Germline loops: CDR1 SEHNR, CDR2 FQNEAQ (reference sequence). This CDR3 spans 14 amino acids. The trim removed 5 bases at V and 8 bases at J, leaving 8 bases unmatched. It was with 60 Vbeta and 13 Jbeta primers that the PCR ran. Data came from immunoSEQ multiplex PCR; TCRdb stores just in-frame clones and leaves some out. Among approximately 110,000 clones listed, approximately 80% were seen once. This clone was seen more than once but under ten times. This clonotype was sampled from a woman between 35 and 50 years old in good health and CMV-seropositive. The sequenced material came from PBMCs. The chain links TRBV7-9 to TRBJ1-4; TRBD1 aligns across 7 bases. The CDR3 protein is CASSPDRVGEKLFF. CDR3 DNA sequence: TGTGCCAGCAGCCCTGACAGGGTCGGAGAAAAACTGTTTTTT.